These 15 T cell receptor beta chains came from one sample sequenced in a study of blood T cells in healthy people across ages. A J-beta primer mix and a sample-barcoded 5' primer were used in a second PCR of roughly 7 to 12 cycles. Using its own MiXCR run on the 5' RACE reads, TCRdb lists one record per CDR3 protein. The top ten hold 20% to 25% of the sample, which has 600,000 to 850,000 distinct CDR3 sequences, 43% seen once. Sample: blood. The receptor set was obtained from a woman aged 55 to 70 in good health.

This clonotype was counted a single time. V and J are TRBV10-3 and TRBJ1-4; D call uncertain. V was clipped by 0 bases and J by 6 bases, with 5 bases between them. The length of the CDR3 is 13 residues. Per the germline V gene, CDR1 is ENHRY and CDR2 is SYGVKD. CDR3 coding DNA: TGTGCCATCAGTGAGTCCTTCGATGAAAAACTGTTTTTT. As protein: CAISESFDEKLFF.

The chain combines TRBV6-2 or TRBV6-3 with TRBJ2-1; 12 bases fit TRBD2. Looked up from germline, CDR1 is MNHEY and CDR2 is SVGEGT. The CDR3 extends over 15 amino acids. With V trimmed by 5 bases and J by 7 bases, 6 bases remained unmatched. This CDR3 is CASSLGLAGSNEQFF. The CDR3 DNA reads as TGTGCCAGCAGTCTCGGACTAGCGGGGTCTAATGAGCAGTTCTTC.

The chain recombines TRBV27 with TRBJ2-1; possible D gene TRBD2, 6 bases. The ends were cut back, 8 bases at V and 5 bases at J, with 13 bases in the middle. This CDR3 has 13 amino acids. The V gene's germline CDR1 is MNHEY and CDR2 SMNVEV (reference sequence). CDR3 sequence: CASQDYTNNEQFF. The CDR3 DNA follows: TGTGCCAGCCAGGACTACACGAACAATGAGCAGTTCTTC.

The chain has TRBV4-3 and TRBJ1-5, with 11 nucleotides matching TRBD1. The CDR3 sequence is 16 residues long. Trimming cost V 5 bases and J 4 bases; bases outside gene matches: 7. The V gene's germline CDR1 is LGHNA and CDR2 YSLEER. This chain's CDR3 is CASSSGQGELNQPQHF. The CDR3, as DNA: TGCGCCAGCAGCTCGGGACAGGGGGAACTGAATCAGCCCCAGCATTTT.

This clonotype appeared once. V and J are TRBV20-1 and TRBJ2-3; D gene ambiguous. Per the germline V gene, CDR1 is DFQATT and CDR2 is SNEGSKA (reference sequence). V was clipped by 2 bases and J by 6 bases, with 9 bases between them. The CDR3 sequence is 12 residues long. The CDR3 loop is CSARRVLDTQYF. CDR3 nucleotide sequence: TGCAGTGCTAGAAGGGTGCTCGATACGCAGTATTTT.

The chain is built from TRBV29-1 and TRBJ1-1; TRBD1 matches 7 bases. V dropped 7 bases and J dropped 1; count of bases not matched to a gene: 6. The CDR3 totals 13 residues. CDR1 SQVTM and CDR2 ANQGSEA come from the germline V gene. The CDR3 nucleotides are TGCAGCGGATTCGGGACAGCGAACACTGAAGCTTTCTTT. This translates into CSGFGTANTEAFF.

This chain connects TRBV30 to TRBJ2-3; D ambiguous. V was cut by 4 bases and J by 4 bases, with 9 bases left in between. Per germline, CDR1 GTSNPN and CDR2 SVGIG (reference sequence). This CDR3 has 12 amino acids. CDR3 in amino acids: CAWTLVADTQYF. The CDR3 DNA sequence: TGTGCCTGGACCCTAGTCGCAGATACGCAGTATTTT.

The chain carries TRBV30 and TRBJ2-3, with D possibly matching TRBD1 (5 bases). V lost 0 bases to trimming and J lost 1 base, with 5 bases between them. Germline CDR1 reads GTSNPN; CDR2 reads SVGIG (reference sequence). The CDR3 consists of 13 residues. CDR3 region: CAWSVQGTDTQYF. CDR3 nucleotides: TGTGCCTGGAGTGTACAGGGCACAGATACGCAGTATTTT.

The gene calls are TRBV3-1 and TRBJ1-2; D gene unclear. The CDR3 consists of 13 residues. V lost 0 bases to trimming and J lost 7 bases, with 9 bases between them. Germline V gives CDR1 LGHDT, CDR2 YNNKEL (reference sequence). The CDR3 DNA is TGTGCCAGCAGCCAAGAACAGCTGGGTGGCTACACCTTC. This translates into CASSQEQLGGYTF. Based on the CDR3 plus reference TRBV3-1 and TRBJ1-2, the full variable domain is DTAVSQTPKYLVTQMGNDKSIKCEQNLGHDTMYWYKQDSKKFLKIMFSYNNKELIINETVPNRFSPKSPDKAHLNLHINSLELGDSAVYFCASSQEQLGGYTFGSGTRLTVV.

The V and J genes are TRBV3-1 and TRBJ2-3; TRBD1 matches 7 bases. The germline gives CDR1 LGHDT, CDR2 YNNKEL (reference sequence). CDR3 size: 17 residues. The junction had 9 bases not matched to a gene; V was cut back by 3 bases and J by 0 bases. The CDR3 DNA follows: TGTGCCAGCAGCCACCGAAAGACAGGGACGAGCACAGATACGCAGTATTTT. It yields the protein CASSHRKTGTSTDTQYF.

The rearrangement uses TRBV20-1 and TRBJ2-1; TRBD2 aligns across 8 bases. The DNA matches TRBJ2-7 better at its end, which makes the J call doubtful. CDR3 length: 14 amino acids. Germline CDR1 is DFQATT and CDR2 is SNEGSKA (reference sequence). The CDR3 nucleotides read TGCAGTGCTACGCCGGGACTAGATTACAATGAGCAGTACTTC. Translating it yields CSATPGLDYNEQYF.

The chain uses TRBV10-3 and TRBJ1-5, with D possibly being TRBD1 (5 bases). V was trimmed by 10 bases and J by 4 bases, leaving 11 bases between them. Germline CDR1 ENHRY, CDR2 SYGVKD. This CDR3 is built from 12 residues. The CDR3 bases are TGTGCCACGGGGACGGGTAATCAGCCCCAGCATTTT. Translation gives CATGTGNQPQHF.

This clonotype came up a few times. The chain uses TRBV29-1 and TRBJ2-5; 8 bases are a match to TRBD1. V shed 4 bases, J shed 2 bases, and the junction held 6 bases outside the gene matches. Germline lookup yields CDR1 SQVTM and CDR2 ANQGSEA. This CDR3 is 14 amino acids long. In DNA form, the CDR3 reads TGCAGCGTTGTACCGGGACAGGCACAAGAGACCCAGTACTTC. Its protein is CSVVPGQAQETQYF.

The chain joins TRBV9 to TRBJ2-4; D not certain. The CDR3 contains 13 residues. V was shortened by 5 bases and J by 4 bases, with 10 bases between the two germline ends. Germline assignment: CDR1 SGDLS and CDR2 YYNGEE. The CDR3 region has the DNA TGTGCCAGCAGTGCCGACGGAAAAAACATTCAGTACTTC. Amino acids: CASSADGKNIQYF.

This clonotype was found a few times. The rearrangement uses TRBV10-3 and TRBJ2-3; D is undetermined. The CDR3 has 15 amino acids. Germline CDR1 ENHRY, CDR2 SYGVKD. V lost 0 bases and J 4 bases, leaving 11 bases between the germline ends. The CDR3 loop reads CAISESRTQADTQYF. CDR3 in DNA: TGTGCCATCAGTGAGTCGAGGACCCAGGCAGATACGCAGTATTTT.